These T cell receptor beta chains were read from a single sample in a study of Graves' ophthalmopathy and Graves' hyperthyroidism. Each CDR3 protein is one row after TCRdb ran MiXCR on the multiplex PCR reads. The profile shows 200,000 to 300,000 distinct CDR3 sequences, around 50% of them singletons. Sequencing input: peripheral blood. All receptors derive from an adult man with Graves' ophthalmopathy. Each CDR3 is given with its conserved first and last residue. The order of the fields is V gene, J gene, CDR3 length, clone size, D gene, CDR3 protein, CDR3 DNA. A D gene is named only where the DNA matches it firmly. The listing skips clone size in some rows; elsewhere it reads once, few, many or a size class.

V: TRBV7-2
J: TRBJ2-7
length: 11
size: NA
D: NA
CDR3: CASAYGYEQYF
DNA: TGTGCCAGCGCCTACGGTTACGAGCAGTACTTC

V: TRBV2
J: TRBJ2-7
length: 13
size: few
D: NA
CDR3: CASSAGTPLEQYF
DNA: TGTGCCAGCAGTGCGGGGACACCGCTCGAGCAGTACTTC

V: TRBV6-4
J: TRBJ1-5
length: 15
size: few
D: NA
CDR3: CASSDSGRVNQPQHF
DNA: TGTGCCAGCAGTGACTCCGGCAGGGTTAATCAGCCCCAGCATTTT

V: TRBV20-1
J: TRBJ2-7
length: 16
size: NA
D: TRBD2
CDR3: CSARATSGGAPYEQYF
DNA: TGCAGTGCTAGGGCGACTAGCGGGGGGGCCCCCTACGAGCAGTACTTC

V: TRBV7-2
J: TRBJ1-1
length: 15
size: few
D: NA
CDR3: CASSLGPPPNTEAFF
DNA: TGTGCCAGCAGCTTAGGACCACCCCCGAACACTGAAGCTTTCTTT

V: TRBV29-1
J: TRBJ1-2
length: 13
size: NA
D: NA
CDR3: CSVLLDQPYGYTF
DNA: TGCAGCGTTCTTCTCGACCAACCTTATGGCTACACCTTC

V: TRBV7-2
J: TRBJ1-2
length: 15
size: NA
D: NA
CDR3: CASSLGSRQGGGYTF
DNA: TGTGCCAGCAGCTTAGGTTCGCGGCAGGGTGGGGGCTACACCTTC

V: TRBV20-1
J: TRBJ1-1
length: 13
size: few
D: TRBD1
CDR3: CSARTGRRTEAFF
DNA: TGCAGTGCCCGGACAGGGAGGAGGACTGAAGCTTTCTTT

V: TRBV20-1
J: TRBJ2-5
length: 13
size: few
D: TRBD1
CDR3: CSASLTGQETQYF
DNA: TGCAGTGCTAGTTTGACAGGGCAAGAGACCCAGTACTTC

V: TRBV29-1
J: TRBJ2-7
length: 15
size: NA
D: NA
CDR3: CSVTRYREGLYEQYF
DNA: TGCAGCGTTACCCGGTACAGGGAGGGTCTCTACGAGCAGTACTTC

V: TRBV9
J: TRBJ2-7
length: 12
size: NA
D: NA
CDR3: CASSSKDYEQYF
DNA: TGTGCCAGCAGCTCCAAAGACTACGAGCAGTACTTC

V: TRBV10-3
J: TRBJ2-7
length: 13
size: NA
D: NA
CDR3: CASSDEGADEQYF
DNA: TGTGCCAGCAGTGACGAGGGCGCGGACGAGCAGTACTTC

V: TRBV7-9
J: TRBJ2-7
length: 12
size: many
D: NA
CDR3: CASSLGGHEQYF
DNA: TGTGCCAGCAGCTTAGGTGGGCACGAGCAGTACTTC

V: TRBV2
J: TRBJ2-7
length: 15
size: NA
D: NA
CDR3: CASSESRTVTYEQYF
DNA: TGTGCCAGCAGTGAAAGTCGGACAGTCACCTACGAGCAGTACTTC

V: TRBV10-3
J: TRBJ1-1
length: 14
size: NA
D: NA
CDR3: CASSLGPRETEAFF
DNA: TGTGCCAGCAGTTTGGGCCCGCGGGAGACTGAAGCTTTCTTT

V: TRBV29-1
J: TRBJ2-5
length: 13
size: NA
D: NA
CDR3: CSVDRGAQETQYF
DNA: TGCAGCGTTGACAGGGGGGCTCAAGAGACCCAGTACTTC

V: TRBV2
J: TRBJ1-5
length: 11
size: NA
D: NA
CDR3: CTSSPGQPQHF
DNA: TGTACCAGCAGCCCAGGTCAGCCCCAGCATTTT

V: TRBV24-1
J: TRBJ1-1
length: 15
size: NA
D: TRBD1
CDR3: CATVQGALGNTEAFF
DNA: TGTGCCACCGTTCAGGGGGCGTTGGGGAACACTGAAGCTTTCTTT

V: TRBV10-3
J: TRBJ2-7
length: 15
size: once
D: TRBD2
CDR3: CASSEDYAGAPEQYF
DNA: TGTGCCAGCAGTGAGGATTATGCGGGAGCTCCCGAGCAGTACTTC

V: TRBV5-1
J: TRBJ2-7
length: 15
size: few
D: TRBD1
CDR3: CASSLDEGQGYEQYF
DNA: TGCGCCAGCAGCTTGGATGAGGGACAGGGCTACGAGCAGTACTTC

V: TRBV7-2
J: TRBJ2-1
length: 14
size: NA
D: TRBD1
CDR3: CASSLGDRVLEQFF
DNA: TGTGCCAGCAGCTTAGGGGACAGGGTACTTGAGCAGTTCTTC

V: TRBV7-9
J: TRBJ1-4
length: 15
size: NA
D: NA
CDR3: CASSSPEDGNEKLFF
DNA: TGTGCCAGCAGCTCACCCGAGGACGGTAATGAAAAACTGTTTTTT

V: TRBV19
J: TRBJ1-5
length: 14
size: few
D: NA
CDR3: CASTLGNRDQPQHF
DNA: TGTGCCAGTACCCTAGGCAACCGCGATCAGCCCCAGCATTTT

V: TRBV10-3
J: TRBJ1-6
length: 15
size: once
D: NA
CDR3: CASGEGGVGNSPLHF
DNA: TGTGCCAGCGGGGAGGGGGGCGTCGGGAATTCACCCCTCCACTTT

V: TRBV12-3/TRBV12-4
J: TRBJ1-4
length: 16
size: NA
D: NA
CDR3: CASSHPGRTLNEKLFF
DNA: TGCGCCAGCAGCCACCCTGGACGGACATTAAACGAAAAACTGTTTTTT

V: TRBV2
J: TRBJ2-2
length: 16
size: few
D: TRBD1
CDR3: CASSDWTGGNSGELFF
DNA: TGTGCCAGCAGTGACTGGACAGGGGGCAATTCCGGGGAGCTGTTTTTT

V: TRBV3-1
J: TRBJ2-5
length: 13
size: few
D: NA
CDR3: CASSRGTKETQYF
DNA: TGTGCCAGCAGCCGAGGGACAAAAGAGACCCAGTACTTC

V: TRBV2
J: TRBJ2-2
length: 18
size: NA
D: NA
CDR3: CASSGVQGAVSNTGELFF
DNA: TGTGCCAGCAGTGGGGTACAGGGCGCCGTATCGAACACCGGGGAGCTGTTTTTT

V: TRBV10-3
J: TRBJ1-3
length: 13
size: NA
D: NA
CDR3: CAIRPGLRNTIYF
DNA: TGTGCCATCAGACCGGGACTTAGAAACACCATATATTTT

V: TRBV19
J: TRBJ2-2
length: 14
size: NA
D: TRBD1
CDR3: CASSTGQVDGELFF
DNA: TGTGCCAGTAGTACCGGACAGGTTGACGGGGAGCTGTTTTTT

V: TRBV6-2/TRBV6-3
J: TRBJ2-7
length: 15
size: NA
D: NA
CDR3: CASSPRTANSYEQYF
DNA: TGTGCCAGCAGCCCCAGGACAGCCAATTCCTACGAGCAGTACTTC

V: TRBV7-8
J: TRBJ2-5
length: 12
size: few
D: NA
CDR3: CASSQTRETQYF
DNA: TGTGCCAGCAGCCAGACCCGCGAGACCCAGTACTTC

V: TRBV20-1
J: TRBJ1-3
length: 14
size: NA
D: NA
CDR3: CSASPQGLGNTIYF
DNA: TGCAGTGCTAGTCCGCAGGGGTTAGGAAACACCATATATTTT

V: TRBV19
J: TRBJ1-4
length: 14
size: NA
D: NA
CDR3: CASSGGAANEKLFF
DNA: TGTGCCAGTAGTGGCGGGGCGGCTAATGAAAAACTGTTTTTT

V: TRBV7-9
J: TRBJ1-3
length: 13
size: NA
D: NA
CDR3: CASSDSIGNTIYF
DNA: TGTGCCAGCAGCGACTCGATTGGAAACACCATATATTTT

V: TRBV12-3/TRBV12-4
J: TRBJ2-7
length: 14
size: NA
D: NA
CDR3: CASSQWAGFYEQYF
DNA: TGTGCCAGCAGCCAGTGGGCGGGCTTCTACGAGCAGTACTTC

V: TRBV12-3/TRBV12-4
J: TRBJ2-7
length: 15
size: NA
D: TRBD2
CDR3: CASSTGLAGWYEQYF
DNA: TGTGCCAGCAGCACGGGACTAGCGGGGTGGTACGAGCAGTACTTC

V: TRBV2
J: TRBJ2-5
length: 11
size: few
D: NA
CDR3: CASNEAETQYF
DNA: TGTGCCAGCAATGAAGCAGAGACCCAGTACTTC

V: TRBV19
J: TRBJ1-1
length: 11
size: NA
D: NA
CDR3: CASFGATEAFF
DNA: TGTGCCAGTTTTGGGGCCACTGAAGCTTTCTTT

V: TRBV19
J: TRBJ2-2
length: 19
size: NA
D: NA
CDR3: CASSIDWFRGARYTGELFF
DNA: TGTGCCAGTAGTATAGATTGGTTCCGGGGGGCTCGGTACACCGGGGAGCTGTTTTTT

V: TRBV10-3
J: TRBJ2-5
length: 14
size: NA
D: NA
CDR3: CASSYSTGQGTQYF
DNA: TGTGCCAGCAGTTATTCTACAGGGCAAGGGACCCAGTACTTC

V: TRBV7-9
J: TRBJ1-6
length: 13
size: many
D: NA
CDR3: CASSLAGVSPLHF
DNA: TGTGCCAGCAGCTTAGCAGGGGTCTCACCCCTCCACTTT

V: TRBV5-1
J: TRBJ2-7
length: 15
size: NA
D: TRBD2
CDR3: CASSLPPSGGYEQYF
DNA: TGCGCCAGCAGCTTGCCTCCTAGCGGGGGCTACGAGCAGTACTTC

V: TRBV28
J: TRBJ2-5
length: 15
size: many
D: TRBD2
CDR3: CASSGAGGFMETQYF
DNA: TGTGCCAGCAGTGGGGCGGGAGGGTTTATGGAGACCCAGTACTTC

V: TRBV7-2
J: TRBJ2-2
length: 19
size: few
D: TRBD2
CDR3: CASSLWGLAGGPNTGELFF
DNA: TGTGCCAGCAGCTTATGGGGACTAGCGGGAGGGCCGAACACCGGGGAGCTGTTTTTT

V: TRBV5-5
J: TRBJ1-5
length: 16
size: NA
D: NA
CDR3: CASSLAGDRGHWPQHF
DNA: TGTGCCAGCAGCTTGGCTGGGGATAGGGGTCACTGGCCCCAGCATTTT

V: TRBV7-6
J: TRBJ2-7
length: 14
size: NA
D: TRBD1
CDR3: CASSSSRDSYEQYF
DNA: TGTGCCAGCAGCTCATCCCGGGACAGCTACGAGCAGTACTTC

V: TRBV7-9
J: TRBJ1-1
length: 14
size: NA
D: NA
CDR3: CASSPAQGYTEAFF
DNA: TGTGCCAGCAGCCCCGCTCAGGGGTACACTGAAGCTTTCTTT

V: TRBV6-5
J: TRBJ1-2
length: 15
size: few
D: NA
CDR3: CASSYSVALNYGYTF
DNA: TGTGCCAGCAGTTACTCGGTTGCGCTTAACTATGGCTACACCTTC

V: TRBV2
J: TRBJ1-1
length: 13
size: NA
D: NA
CDR3: CASNRRPNTEAFF
DNA: TGTGCCAGCAACAGGCGACCGAACACTGAAGCTTTCTTT

V: TRBV29-1
J: TRBJ1-2
length: 13
size: many
D: TRBD1
CDR3: CSVVGQGDDGYTF
DNA: TGCAGCGTTGTAGGACAGGGGGACGATGGCTACACCTTC